The entry below gives a single T cell receptor beta chain sequence along with its context. The CDR3 sequence is 14 residues long. Germline V CDR1 and CDR2: SGHTA, FQGNSA. Trimming stripped 9 bases from V and 7 bases from J, with 16 bases between. This sample is part of a study of blood T cell repertoires in COVID-19. Seattle enrolled patients during active infection and tracked them longitudinally. Authors' methods: Reference gene primers were amplified, and this amplification served to estimate nucleated cell counts. Profiled with immunoSEQ multiplex PCR; TCRdb holds only in-frame clones, not every one. Clonal size and the V and J genes are those of that table, whereas D and trimming came from the DNA. Of about 160,000 clones listed, 80% to 90% are singletons.

This TCR was recovered from a woman aged 50 to 60 with COVID-19, enrolled during active disease. Sequenced: peripheral blood. This sequence joins TRBV7-2 and TRBJ1-6, with D uncertain. The CDR3 is CASEGGMQNSPLHF. The CDR3 DNA sequence: TGTGCCAGTGAGGGCGGGATGCAAAATTCACCCCTCCACTTT.